This T cell receptor (beta chain) was recovered during a study of vaccination effects on CD4 cells after COVID-19. Study-level information: The vaccine given was either BNT162b2 or mRNA-1273, in two doses.

Here immunoSEQ multiplex PCR was the method, and the copy in TCRdb shows in-frame clones only, minus some. Among more than 35,000 clones listed, around 67% were seen once. Culture lasted about ten days before CD4+ T cell isolation. None of these healthy vaccinees had been infected with SARS-CoV-2 before vaccination. Cultures received IL-2 medium that replaced half the medium on days 3 and 7. With regard to this clone: What it binds is unknown.

Broader study findings: Clones induced by infection and by vaccine showed marked clonal contraction late after vaccination.

This CDR3 has 13 amino acids. V lost 4 bases and J lost 7, with 11 bases in between. CDR1 SNHLY and CDR2 FYNNEI come from the germline V gene. The rearrangement uses TRBV2 and TRBJ1-3; D gene uncertain. This receptor was identified in a human donor who received a COVID-19 vaccine. The material sequenced was CD4+ T cells from PBMCs cultured without peptide, taken before COVID-19 vaccination. CDR3 coding DNA: TGTGCCAGCAGTGGGGCGAGGACTAACACCATATATTTT. Its protein product is CASSGARTNTIYF.